This T cell receptor (beta chain) was sequenced during a study of Ad26.COV2.S vaccination and SARS-CoV-2 variants (dated by TCRdb to the early 2020s). In terms of the full investigation: Vaccine-arm donors were drawn from COV1001, a multicentre, randomized, double-blind, placebo-controlled phase I-IIa trial of Ad26.COV2.S in healthy adults. The TCR-sequenced set comprised approximately 32 samples: some 19 Ad26.COV2.S vaccine recipients, 5 placebo recipients and 8 SARS-CoV-2 convalescent individuals. Participants in the trial were split at random into five groups of five each, receiving low-dose or high-dose Ad26.COV2.S once or twice, or else placebo on both occasions. Blinding of investigators to trial group allocation was maintained during experiments and outcome assessment. TCRbeta repertoire sequencing served as the tool for gauging how specific and how broad the SARS-CoV-2-reactive T cell receptors were following Ad26.COV2.S vaccination. Ad26.COV2.S was administered intramuscularly at 5 x 10^10 or 1 x 10^11 viral particles, either as a single shot or as two shots given 56 days apart.

TCRbeta CDR3 regions were sequenced with the immunoSEQ Assay. After extraction, genomic DNA underwent amplification by bias-controlled multiplex PCR, followed by high-throughput sequencing. As for the original processing: Collapsing and filtering of sequences were performed to quantify the absolute abundance of each unique TCRbeta CDR3 region. T cell fraction was estimated by normalizing TCRbeta template counts to usable DNA, with usable DNA measured through amplification of reference genes found in all nucleated cells. Repertoire TCRs were annotated as SARS-CoV-2-specific by exact matching of V gene, CDR3 amino acid sequence and J gene to a known reactive TCR set. The reference SARS-CoV-2 TCR set was derived from MIRA and filtered for enrichment in COVID-19-positive ImmuneCODE repertoires, a step that removed public or cross-reactive TCRs. Based on the MIRA antigens, annotated TCRs were further analysed at the level of specific ORF or position within ORF. Depth was the summed frequency of annotated unique rearrangements, while breadth was defined as annotated unique rearrangements over total unique productive rearrangements. Two-sided Wilcoxon rank-sum tests were applied when comparing TCR breadth between groups. Here the immuneACCESS table is served through TCRdb, limited to in-frame sequences with V and J called. Missing clones are a known gap in these copies; in checked studies unresolved V genes cover under half, and the rest lacks a known reason. The DNA was the basis for D and trimming; V, J and clone size are from that table. The sample data list 440,000 or so clones, and about 92% of these were observed just once. Roughly 4.3% of the sample is taken by the ten largest.

Note on this clone: Its antigen is not yet known. No base quality information exists; no much larger clone differs at one position.

CDR1 SGDLS and CDR2 YYNGEE are derived from the germline V gene. The cysteine opens and the phenylalanine closes a CDR3 of 17 amino acids. The kept DNA is CDR3 alone, 51 bases in frame from the first base. V was cut back by 0 bases and J by 1 base, leaving a gap of 15 bases between them. What this sample's treatment or condition label stands for: approximately 18 received Ad26.COV2.S at low or high dose, single or two shots; about 5 received placebo; per-sample allocation not given. Repertoires of vaccine and placebo recipients were sequenced from samples taken on day 63 after the first injection. Between 29 July and 7 August 2020, Cohort 1b enrolled about 27 adults aged 18-55 years at one site in Boston, USA. Ad26.COV2.S was a replication-incompetent adenovirus type 26 vector expressing a prefusion-stabilized SARS-CoV-2 spike protein from the original Wuhan strain. Findings and caveats that apply to the study as a whole: It was noted by the authors that total T cell responses may have been underestimated by the TCR breadth and depth analyses. Comparable non-spike TCR breadth was observed between vaccine and placebo recipients, consistent with only spike being contained in the vaccine. Substantial breadth of spike-specific CD8+ and CD4+ T cell responses was reported after vaccination. The study was not powered for comparison of responses between vaccine doses or regimens. Higher spike-specific TCR breadth was observed in Ad26.COV2.S recipients than in placebo recipients (P = 0.0014).

The TCR was taken from a person aged 18-65 years who received the Ad26.COV2.S COVID-19 vaccine or a placebo. The chain is made from TRBV9 and TRBJ2-3; there is no confident call for the D gene. Sequenced material: peripheral blood, taken in a trial of Ad26.COV2.S vaccine versus placebo. The DNA sequence is as follows: TGTGCCAGCAGCGTAGCGACGTCACCACCGGGCACAGATACGCAGTATTTT. This is translated as CASSVATSPPGTDTQYF.